This T cell receptor beta chain was captured in a study of blood T cells in healthy people across ages. This clonotype was seen ten or more times. It was with a sample-barcoded 5' primer and a J-beta primer mix that a second PCR of roughly 7 to 12 cycles was run. Using its own MiXCR run on the 5' RACE reads, TCRdb lists one record per CDR3 protein. This sample has roughly 2 million distinct CDR3 sequences, with around 48% found just once. This CDR3 region has 12 residues. The germline CDR1 and CDR2 sequences are SGDLS and YYNGEE. The V segment lost 4 bases and the J segment 8 bases; nucleotides outside the gene matches: 2.

The V call is TRBV9, the J call TRBJ1-2; TRBD1 agrees at 10 bases. The sample taken for sequencing was blood. This clonotype was obtained from a woman between 40 and 50 years old in good health. The CDR3 DNA is TGTGCCAGCAGCTCGGGACAGGGGGGCTACACCTTC. The encoded protein is CASSSGQGGYTF.